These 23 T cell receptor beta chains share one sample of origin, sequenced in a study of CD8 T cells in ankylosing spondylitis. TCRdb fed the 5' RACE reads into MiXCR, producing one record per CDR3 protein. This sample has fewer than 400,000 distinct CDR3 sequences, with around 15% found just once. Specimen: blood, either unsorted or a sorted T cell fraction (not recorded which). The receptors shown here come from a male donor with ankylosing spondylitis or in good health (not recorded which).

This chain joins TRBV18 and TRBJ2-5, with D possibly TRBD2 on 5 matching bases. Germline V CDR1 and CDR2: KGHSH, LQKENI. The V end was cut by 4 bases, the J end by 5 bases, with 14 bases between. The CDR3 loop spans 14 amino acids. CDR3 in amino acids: CASSRRRGGETQYF. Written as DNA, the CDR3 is TGTGCCAGCTCACGTCGCCGGGGTGGGGAGACCCAGTACTTC.

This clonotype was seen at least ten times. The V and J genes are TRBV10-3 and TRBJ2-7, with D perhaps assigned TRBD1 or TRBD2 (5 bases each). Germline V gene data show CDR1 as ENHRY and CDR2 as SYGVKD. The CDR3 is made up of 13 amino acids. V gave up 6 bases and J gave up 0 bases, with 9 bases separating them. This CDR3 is CAIRRDGSYEQYF. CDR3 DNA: TGTGCCATCAGAAGGGACGGCTCCTACGAGCAGTACTTC.

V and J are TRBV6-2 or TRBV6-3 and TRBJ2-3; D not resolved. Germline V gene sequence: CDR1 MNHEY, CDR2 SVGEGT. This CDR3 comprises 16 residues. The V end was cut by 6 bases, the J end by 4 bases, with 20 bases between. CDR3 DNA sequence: TGTGCCAGCAGCCCTCGAGGACCAGGCCTCTCAGATACGCAGTATTTT. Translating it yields CASSPRGPGLSDTQYF.

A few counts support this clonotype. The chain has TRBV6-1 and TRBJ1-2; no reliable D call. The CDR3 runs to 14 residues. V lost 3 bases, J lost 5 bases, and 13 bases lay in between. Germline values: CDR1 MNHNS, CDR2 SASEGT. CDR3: CASSDQASYYGYTF. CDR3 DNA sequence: TGTGCCAGCAGTGATCAGGCGTCCTATTATGGCTACACCTTC.

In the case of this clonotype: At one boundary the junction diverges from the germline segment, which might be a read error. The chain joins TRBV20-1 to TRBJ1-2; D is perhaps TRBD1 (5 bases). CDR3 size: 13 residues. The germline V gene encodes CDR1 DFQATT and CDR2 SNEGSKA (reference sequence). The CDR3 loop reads CSAGDRDSNGYTF. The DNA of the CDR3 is TGCAGTGCTGGAGACCGGGACTCAAATGGCTACACCTTC.

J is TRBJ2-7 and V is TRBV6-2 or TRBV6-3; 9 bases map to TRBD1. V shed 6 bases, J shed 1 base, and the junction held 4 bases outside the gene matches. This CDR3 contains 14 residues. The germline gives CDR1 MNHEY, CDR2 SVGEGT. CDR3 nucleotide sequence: TGTGCCAGCAGAAGGGGACAGGGATCCTACGAGCAGTACTTC. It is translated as CASRRGQGSYEQYF.

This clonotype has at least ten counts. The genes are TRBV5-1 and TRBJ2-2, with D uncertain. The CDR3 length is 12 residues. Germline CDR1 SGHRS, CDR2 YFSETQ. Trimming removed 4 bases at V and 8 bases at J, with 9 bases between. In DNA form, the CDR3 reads TGCGCCAGCAGCCCGGCAGCAGGGGAGCTGTTTTTT. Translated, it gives CASSPAAGELFF.

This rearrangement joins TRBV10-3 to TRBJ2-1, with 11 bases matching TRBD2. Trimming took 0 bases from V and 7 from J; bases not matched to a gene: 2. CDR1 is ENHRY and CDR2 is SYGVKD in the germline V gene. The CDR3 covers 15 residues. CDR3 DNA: TGTGCCATCAGTGAGTCGGGACTAGCGGTTAATGAGCAGTTCTTC. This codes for CAISESGLAVNEQFF.

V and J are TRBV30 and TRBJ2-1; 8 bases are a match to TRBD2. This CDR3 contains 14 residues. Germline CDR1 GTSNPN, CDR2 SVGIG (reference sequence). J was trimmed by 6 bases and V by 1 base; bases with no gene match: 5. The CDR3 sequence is CAWSGLAGFNEQFF. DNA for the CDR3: TGTGCCTGGAGTGGGCTAGCGGGCTTCAATGAGCAGTTCTTC.

The CDR3 here is CASSRRATNTEAFF. Written as DNA, the CDR3 is TGTGCCAGTAGTCGCAGGGCGACGAACACTGAAGCTTTCTTT. The chain links TRBV19 to TRBJ1-1; the D gene is possibly TRBD1 (5 bases). CDR1 and CDR2 from the germline V gene are LNHDA and SQIVND (reference sequence). The V end lost 5 bases, the J end lost 1 base, and 11 bases lay between the germline ends. The CDR3 spans 14 residues.

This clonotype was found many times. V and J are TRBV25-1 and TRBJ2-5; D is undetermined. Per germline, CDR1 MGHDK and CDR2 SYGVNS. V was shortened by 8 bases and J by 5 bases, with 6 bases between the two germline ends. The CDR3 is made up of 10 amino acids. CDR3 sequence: CASQAETQYF. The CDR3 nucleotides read TGTGCCAGCCAAGCCGAGACCCAGTACTTC.

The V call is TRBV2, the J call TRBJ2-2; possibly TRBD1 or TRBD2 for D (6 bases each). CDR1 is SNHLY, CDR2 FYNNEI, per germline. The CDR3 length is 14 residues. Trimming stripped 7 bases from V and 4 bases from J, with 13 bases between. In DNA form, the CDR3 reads TGTGCCAGCAAAAGCGGAGGGGGCACCGGGGAGCTGTTTTTT. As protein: CASKSGGGTGELFF.

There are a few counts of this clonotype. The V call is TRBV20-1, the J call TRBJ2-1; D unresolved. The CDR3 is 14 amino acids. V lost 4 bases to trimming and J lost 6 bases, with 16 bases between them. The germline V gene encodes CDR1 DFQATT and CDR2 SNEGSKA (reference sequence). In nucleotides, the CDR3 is TGCAGTGCTATGGAGCGAGCAATGGGCAATGAGCAGTTCTTC. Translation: CSAMERAMGNEQFF.

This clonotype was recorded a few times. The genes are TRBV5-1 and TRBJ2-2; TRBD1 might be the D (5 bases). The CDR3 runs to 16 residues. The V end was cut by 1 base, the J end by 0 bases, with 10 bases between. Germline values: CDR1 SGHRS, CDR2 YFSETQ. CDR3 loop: CASSLIQASNTGELFF. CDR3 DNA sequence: TGCGCCAGCAGCTTGATACAGGCGTCGAACACCGGGGAGCTGTTTTTT.

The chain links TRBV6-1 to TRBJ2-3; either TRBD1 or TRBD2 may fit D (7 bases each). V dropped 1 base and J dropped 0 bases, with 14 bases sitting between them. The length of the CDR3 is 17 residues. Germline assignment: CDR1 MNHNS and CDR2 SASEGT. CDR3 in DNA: TGTGCCAGCAGTGAAGATGGGAGGGGGCTTAGCACAGATACGCAGTATTTT. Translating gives CASSEDGRGLSTDTQYF.

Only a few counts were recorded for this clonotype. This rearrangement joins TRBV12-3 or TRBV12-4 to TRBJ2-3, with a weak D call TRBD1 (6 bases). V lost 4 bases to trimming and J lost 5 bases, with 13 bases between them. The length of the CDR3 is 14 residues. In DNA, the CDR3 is TGTGCCAGCAGTTACAGGGTTCAAGGAGATACGCAGTATTTT. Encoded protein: CASSYRVQGDTQYF.

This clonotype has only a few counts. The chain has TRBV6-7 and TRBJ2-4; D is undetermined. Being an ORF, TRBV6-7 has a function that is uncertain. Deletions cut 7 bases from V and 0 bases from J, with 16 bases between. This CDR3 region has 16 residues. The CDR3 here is CASIEQLGLAKNIQYF. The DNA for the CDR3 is TGTGCCAGCATCGAGCAGTTGGGCCTAGCCAAAAACATTCAGTACTTC.

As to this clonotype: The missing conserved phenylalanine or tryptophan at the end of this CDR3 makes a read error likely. CDR3 sequence: CASSWGFPGNTIYY. CDR3 nucleotides: TGCGCCAGCAGTTGGGGTTTTCCTGGAAACACCATATATTAT. J is TRBJ1-3 and V is TRBV4-1; no clear D. The V gene lost 6 bases and the J gene lost 2 bases, with 11 bases spanning the gap. The CDR3 is made up of 14 amino acids. Germline-derived CDR1 and CDR2 are MGHRA and YSYEKL.

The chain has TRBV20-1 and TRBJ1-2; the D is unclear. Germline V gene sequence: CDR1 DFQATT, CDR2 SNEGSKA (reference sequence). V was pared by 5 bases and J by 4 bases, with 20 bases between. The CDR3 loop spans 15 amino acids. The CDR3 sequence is CSASPTSEESYGYTF. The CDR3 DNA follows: TGCAGTGCTTCCCCGACCTCCGAGGAGTCCTATGGCTACACCTTC.

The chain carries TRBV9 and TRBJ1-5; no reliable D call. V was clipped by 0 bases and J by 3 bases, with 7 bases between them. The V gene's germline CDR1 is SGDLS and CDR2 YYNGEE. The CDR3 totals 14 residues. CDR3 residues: CASSVGADNQPQHF. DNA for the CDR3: TGTGCCAGCAGCGTAGGGGCCGACAATCAGCCCCAGCATTTT. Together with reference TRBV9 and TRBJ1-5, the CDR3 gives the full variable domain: DSGVTQTPKHLITATGQRVTLRCSPRSGDLSVYWYQQSLDQGLQFLIQYYNGEERAKGNILERFSAQQFPDLHSELNLSSLELGDSALYFCASSVGADNQPQHFGDGTRLSIL.

The CDR3 nucleotides read TGTGCCAGCAGTTTGCTCATTTCGGGCCTAGGAGAGCAGTACTTC. Translated, it gives CASSLLISGLGEQYF. This rearrangement joins TRBV12-3 or TRBV12-4 to TRBJ2-7; D not certain. The CDR3 has 15 residues. V gave up 3 bases and J gave up 7 bases, with 19 bases separating them.

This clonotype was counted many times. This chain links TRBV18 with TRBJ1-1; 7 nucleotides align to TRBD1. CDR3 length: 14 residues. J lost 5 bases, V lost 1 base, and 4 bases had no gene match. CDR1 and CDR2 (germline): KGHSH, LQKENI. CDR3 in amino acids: CASSPQGARTEAFF. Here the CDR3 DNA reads TGTGCCAGCTCACCACAGGGGGCGCGTACTGAAGCTTTCTTT.

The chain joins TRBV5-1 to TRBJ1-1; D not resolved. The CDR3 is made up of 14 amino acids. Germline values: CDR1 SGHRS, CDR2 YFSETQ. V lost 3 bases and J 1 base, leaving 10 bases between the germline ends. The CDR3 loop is CASSYGRQNTEAFF. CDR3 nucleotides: TGCGCCAGCAGCTATGGACGGCAGAACACTGAAGCTTTCTTT.